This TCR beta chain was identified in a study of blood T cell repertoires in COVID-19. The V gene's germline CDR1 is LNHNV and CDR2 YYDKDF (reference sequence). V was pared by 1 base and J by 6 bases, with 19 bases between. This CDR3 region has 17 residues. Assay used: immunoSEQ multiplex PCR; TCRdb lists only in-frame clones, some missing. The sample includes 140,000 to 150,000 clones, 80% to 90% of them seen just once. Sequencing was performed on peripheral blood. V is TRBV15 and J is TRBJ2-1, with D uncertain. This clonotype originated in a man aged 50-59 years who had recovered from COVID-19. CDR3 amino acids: CATSRGGKTPIRNEQFF. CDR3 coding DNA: TGTGCCACCAGCAGAGGAGGTAAAACCCCTATTCGCAATGAGCAGTTCTTC.